A single T cell receptor (beta chain) is shown here with its context. These data come from a study of blood T cell repertoires in COVID-19. Assay used: immunoSEQ multiplex PCR; TCRdb lists only in-frame clones, some missing. The sample includes 140,000 or so clones, roughly 83% seen only once; the top ten take approximately 5.2%. In germline, CDR1 is MGHDK, CDR2 SYGVNS. The ends lost 1 base at V and 4 bases at J; junction bases unmatched: 11. CDR3 size: 17 residues. The sample consisted of peripheral blood. This sequence was found in a woman between 65 and 79 years old with COVID-19, enrolled during active disease. The rearrangement links TRBV25-1 to TRBJ2-5; 8 positions match TRBD2. In DNA form, the CDR3 reads TGTGCCAGCAGTGAATTGTATAGCGGGGTATTTGGAGAGACCCAGTACTTC. This sequence encodes CASSELYSGVFGETQYF.